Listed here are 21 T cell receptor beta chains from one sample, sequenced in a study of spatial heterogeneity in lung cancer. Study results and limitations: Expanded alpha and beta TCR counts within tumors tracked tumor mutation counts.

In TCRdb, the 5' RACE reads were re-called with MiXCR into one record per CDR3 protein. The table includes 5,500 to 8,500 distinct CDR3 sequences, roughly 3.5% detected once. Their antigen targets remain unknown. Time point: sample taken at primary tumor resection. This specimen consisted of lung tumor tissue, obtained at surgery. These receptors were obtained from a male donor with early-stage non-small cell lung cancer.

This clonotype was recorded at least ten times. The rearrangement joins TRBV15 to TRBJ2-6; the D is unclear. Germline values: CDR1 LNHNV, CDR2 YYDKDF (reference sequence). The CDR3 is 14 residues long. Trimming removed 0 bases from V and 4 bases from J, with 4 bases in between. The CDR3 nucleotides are TGTGCCACCAGCAGAGATACCGGGGCCAACGTCCTGACTTTC. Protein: CATSRDTGANVLTF.

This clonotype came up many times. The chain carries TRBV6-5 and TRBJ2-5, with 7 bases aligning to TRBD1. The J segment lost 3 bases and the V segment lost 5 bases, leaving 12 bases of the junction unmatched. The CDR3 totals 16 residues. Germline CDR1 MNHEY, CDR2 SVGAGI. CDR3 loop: CASSLRAGTVKETQYF. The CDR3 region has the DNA TGTGCCAGCAGTCTTCGAGCCGGGACAGTAAAAGAGACCCAGTACTTC.

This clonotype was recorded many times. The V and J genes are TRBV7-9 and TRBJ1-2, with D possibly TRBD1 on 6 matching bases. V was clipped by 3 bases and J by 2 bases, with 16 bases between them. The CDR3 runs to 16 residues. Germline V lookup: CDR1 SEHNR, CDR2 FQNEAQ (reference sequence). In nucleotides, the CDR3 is TGTGCCAGCAGCTTTGTCGGGGGCTATCGAAACTATGGCTACACCTTC. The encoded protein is CASSFVGGYRNYGYTF.

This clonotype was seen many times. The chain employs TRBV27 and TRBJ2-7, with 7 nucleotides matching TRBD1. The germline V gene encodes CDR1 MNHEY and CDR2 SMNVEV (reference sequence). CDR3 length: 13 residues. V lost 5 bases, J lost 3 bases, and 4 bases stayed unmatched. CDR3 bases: TGTGCCAGCAGTCCCGACAGGGTCTACGAGCAGTACTTC. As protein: CASSPDRVYEQYF.

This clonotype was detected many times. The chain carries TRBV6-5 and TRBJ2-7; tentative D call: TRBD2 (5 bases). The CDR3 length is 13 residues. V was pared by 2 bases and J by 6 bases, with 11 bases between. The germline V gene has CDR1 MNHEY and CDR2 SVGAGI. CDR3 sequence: CASSYRGRGEQYF. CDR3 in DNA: TGTGCCAGCAGTTACAGAGGGAGAGGCGAGCAGTACTTC.

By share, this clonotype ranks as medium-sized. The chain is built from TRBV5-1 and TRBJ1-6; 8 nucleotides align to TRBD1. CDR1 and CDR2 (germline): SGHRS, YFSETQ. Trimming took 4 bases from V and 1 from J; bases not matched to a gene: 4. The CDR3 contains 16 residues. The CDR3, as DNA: TGCGCCAGCAGCCCGGACAGGGTGTCCTATAATTCACCCCTCCACTTT. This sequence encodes CASSPDRVSYNSPLHF.

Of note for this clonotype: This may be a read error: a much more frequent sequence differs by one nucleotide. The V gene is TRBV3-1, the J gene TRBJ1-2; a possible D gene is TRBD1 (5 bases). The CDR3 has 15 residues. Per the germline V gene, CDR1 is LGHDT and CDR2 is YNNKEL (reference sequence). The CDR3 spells CASSQVLSGDDGYNF. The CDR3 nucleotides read TGTGCCAGCAGCCAAGTTCTGTCCGGGGACGATGGCTACAACTTC.

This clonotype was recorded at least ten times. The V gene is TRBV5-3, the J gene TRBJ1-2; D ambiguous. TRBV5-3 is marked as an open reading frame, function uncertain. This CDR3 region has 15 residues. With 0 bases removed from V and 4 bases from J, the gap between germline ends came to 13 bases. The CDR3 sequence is CARSLESEKSYGYTF. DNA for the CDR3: TGTGCCAGAAGCTTGGAGTCAGAGAAATCCTATGGCTACACCTTC.

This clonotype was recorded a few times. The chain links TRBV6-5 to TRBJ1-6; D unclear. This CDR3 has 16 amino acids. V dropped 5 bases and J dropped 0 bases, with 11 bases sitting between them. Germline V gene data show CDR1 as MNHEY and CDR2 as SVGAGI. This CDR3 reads CASSREGSSYNSPLHF. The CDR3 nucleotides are TGTGCCAGCAGTCGGGAGGGCAGCTCCTATAATTCACCCCTCCACTTT.

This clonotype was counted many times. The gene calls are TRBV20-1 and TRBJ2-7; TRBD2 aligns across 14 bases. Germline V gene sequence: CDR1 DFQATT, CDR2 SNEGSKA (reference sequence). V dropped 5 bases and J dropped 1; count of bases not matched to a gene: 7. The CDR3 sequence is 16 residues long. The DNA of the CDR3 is TGCAGTGCTCTCAGGACTAGCGGGGGGTTTTCCTACGAGCAGTACTTC. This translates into CSALRTSGGFSYEQYF.

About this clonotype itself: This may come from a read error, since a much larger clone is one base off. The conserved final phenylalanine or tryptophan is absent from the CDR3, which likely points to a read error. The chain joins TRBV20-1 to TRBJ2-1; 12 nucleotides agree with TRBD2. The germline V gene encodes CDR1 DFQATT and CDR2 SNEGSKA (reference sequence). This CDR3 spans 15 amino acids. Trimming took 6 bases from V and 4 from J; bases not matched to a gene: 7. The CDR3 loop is CSAPRTSGVYNEQFL. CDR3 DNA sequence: TGCAGTGCACCCCGGACTAGCGGGGTTTACAATGAGCAGTTCTTA.

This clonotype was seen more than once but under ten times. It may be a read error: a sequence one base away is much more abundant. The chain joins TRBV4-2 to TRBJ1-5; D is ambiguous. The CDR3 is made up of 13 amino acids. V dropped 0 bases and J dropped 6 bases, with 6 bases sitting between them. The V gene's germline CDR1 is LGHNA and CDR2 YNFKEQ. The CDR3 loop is CASSQDLRQPQHF. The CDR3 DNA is TGTGCCAGCAGCCAAGATCTTCGTCAGCCCCAGCATTTT.

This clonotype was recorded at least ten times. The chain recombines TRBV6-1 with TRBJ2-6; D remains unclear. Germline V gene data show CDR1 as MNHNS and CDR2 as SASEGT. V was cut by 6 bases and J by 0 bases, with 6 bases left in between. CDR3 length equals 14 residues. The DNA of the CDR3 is TGTGCCAGCAGATCAGCCTCTGGGGCCAACGTCCTGACTTTC. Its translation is CASRSASGANVLTF.

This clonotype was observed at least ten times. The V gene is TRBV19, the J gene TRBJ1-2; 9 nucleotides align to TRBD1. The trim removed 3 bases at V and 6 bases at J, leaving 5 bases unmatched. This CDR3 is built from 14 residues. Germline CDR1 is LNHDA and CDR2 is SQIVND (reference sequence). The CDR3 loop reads CASSIRQGGNGYTF. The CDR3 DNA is TGTGCCAGTAGTATTAGACAGGGGGGCAATGGCTACACCTTC.

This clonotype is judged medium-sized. In DNA, the CDR3 is TGTGCCAGCAGCCAAGAGGGGACAGGGGGCTTCAATGAAAAACTGTTTTTT. Residues: CASSQEGTGGFNEKLFF. V and J are TRBV3-1 and TRBJ1-4; 12 bases line up with TRBD1. The V gene end was trimmed by 0 bases and the J gene end by 5 bases; junction bases not matched to a gene: 4. Germline CDR1 reads LGHDT; CDR2 reads YNNKEL (reference sequence). This CDR3 contains 17 residues.

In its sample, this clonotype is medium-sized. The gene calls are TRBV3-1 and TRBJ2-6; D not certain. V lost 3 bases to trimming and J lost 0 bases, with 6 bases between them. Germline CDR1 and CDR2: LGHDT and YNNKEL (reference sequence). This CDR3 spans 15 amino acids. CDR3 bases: TGTGCCAGCAGCCAGAGTGACTCTGGGGCCAACGTCCTGACTTTC. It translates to CASSQSDSGANVLTF. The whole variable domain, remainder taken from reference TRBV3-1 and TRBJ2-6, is DTAVSQTPKYLVTQMGNDKSIKCEQNLGHDTMYWYKQDSKKFLKIMFSYNNKELIINETVPNRFSPKSPDKAHLNLHINSLELGDSAVYFCASSQSDSGANVLTFGAGSRLTVL.

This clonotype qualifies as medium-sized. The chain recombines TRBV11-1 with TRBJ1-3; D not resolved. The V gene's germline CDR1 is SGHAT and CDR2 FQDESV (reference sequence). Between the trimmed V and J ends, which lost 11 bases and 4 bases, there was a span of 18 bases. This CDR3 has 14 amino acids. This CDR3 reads CACSSTVAGNTIYF. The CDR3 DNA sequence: TGTGCCTGTTCATCGACTGTGGCGGGAAACACCATATATTTT.

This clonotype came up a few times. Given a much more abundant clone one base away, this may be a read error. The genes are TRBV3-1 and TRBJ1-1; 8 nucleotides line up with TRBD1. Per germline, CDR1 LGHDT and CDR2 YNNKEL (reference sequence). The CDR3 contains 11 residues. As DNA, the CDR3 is TGTGGCAGCGGACAGGGCCTTGAAGCTTTCTTT. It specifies CGSGQGLEAFF.

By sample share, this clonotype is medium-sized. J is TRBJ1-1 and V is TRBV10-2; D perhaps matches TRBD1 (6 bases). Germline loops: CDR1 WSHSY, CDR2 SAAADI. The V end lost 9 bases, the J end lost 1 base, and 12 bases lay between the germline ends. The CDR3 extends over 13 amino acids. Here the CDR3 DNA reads TGCGCCAGTGGAGGACAGAGGAACACTGAAGCTTTCTTT. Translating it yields CASGGQRNTEAFF.

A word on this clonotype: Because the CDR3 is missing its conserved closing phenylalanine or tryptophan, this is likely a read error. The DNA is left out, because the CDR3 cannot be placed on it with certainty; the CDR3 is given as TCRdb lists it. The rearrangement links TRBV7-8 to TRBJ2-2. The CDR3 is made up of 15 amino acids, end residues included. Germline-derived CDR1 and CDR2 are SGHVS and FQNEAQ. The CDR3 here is CASSLVETKTGELWG.

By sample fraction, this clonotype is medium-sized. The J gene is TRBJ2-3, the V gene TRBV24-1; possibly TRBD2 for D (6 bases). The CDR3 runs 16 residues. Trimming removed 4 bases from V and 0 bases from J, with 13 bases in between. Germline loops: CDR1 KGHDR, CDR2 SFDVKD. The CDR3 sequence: CATSDPTRGSTDTQYF. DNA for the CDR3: TGTGCCACCAGTGACCCGACTAGGGGCAGCACAGATACGCAGTATTTT.